The 17 T cell receptor beta chains in this list originate from one sample, sequenced in a study of T cell responses to AZD1222 COVID-19 vaccine. Data came from immunoSEQ multiplex PCR; TCRdb stores just in-frame clones and leaves some out. The sample lists about 150,000 clones; roughly 90% were seen once. The specimen comprised peripheral blood, sampled 28 days after the second AZD1222 dose. The receptors here all came from an adult who received the AZD1222 COVID-19 vaccine.

The chain's CDR3 is CASAAGTPPYEQYF. The CDR3 coding sequence is TGTGCCAGTGCAGCCGGGACGCCGCCCTACGAGCAGTACTTC. The V and J genes are TRBV19 and TRBJ2-7, with D perhaps TRBD1 or TRBD2 (5 bases each). The germline CDR1 and CDR2 sequences are LNHDA and SQIVND (reference sequence). The CDR3 sequence is 14 residues long. V lost 8 bases and J 2 bases, leaving 16 bases between the germline ends. The full variable domain, rest sourced from reference TRBV19 and TRBJ2-7, is DGGITQSPKYLFRKEGQNVTLSCEQNLNHDAMYWYRQDPGQGLRLIYYSQIVNDFQKGDIAEGYSVSREKKESFPLTVTSAQKNPTAFYLCASAAGTPPYEQYFGPGTRLTVT.

The V call is TRBV7-3, the J call TRBJ2-1; D is possibly TRBD1 (6 bases). Germline V gene sequence: CDR1 SGHTA, CDR2 FQGTGA. With 5 bases removed from V and 10 bases from J, the gap between germline ends came to 18 bases. The CDR3 is 14 amino acids. As DNA, the CDR3 is TGTGCCAGCAGCCCTACCAACGGACAGAGGGAGCAGTTCTTC. Its protein product is CASSPTNGQREQFF.

The V and J genes are TRBV24-1 and TRBJ1-1; 7 nucleotides match TRBD1. The trim removed 4 bases at V and 5 bases at J, leaving 9 bases unmatched. The CDR3 covers 15 residues. The germline V gene encodes CDR1 KGHDR and CDR2 SFDVKD. DNA of the CDR3: TGTGCCACCAGTGACTCTCGACAGGGAGAAACTGAAGCTTTCTTT. It codes for CATSDSRQGETEAFF.

This sequence joins TRBV29-1 and TRBJ1-2; 7 nucleotides align to TRBD1. With 0 bases clipped from V and 1 base from J, the junction kept 5 bases outside the gene matches. Germline values: CDR1 SQVTM, CDR2 ANQGSEA. CDR3 length: 15 amino acids. The CDR3 region is CSVEDPGQVNYGYTF. In DNA form, the CDR3 reads TGCAGCGTTGAAGATCCCGGACAGGTTAACTATGGCTACACCTTC.

The chain is built from TRBV7-2 and TRBJ1-1; 7 bases align to TRBD1. CDR1 and CDR2 (germline): SGHTA, FQGNSA. The CDR3 runs 14 residues. J lost 5 bases, V lost 3 bases, and 6 bases had no gene match. CDR3: CASSFPGGWTEAFF. The CDR3 DNA reads TGTGCCAGCAGCTTCCCAGGGGGTTGGACTGAAGCTTTCTTT.

The chain employs TRBV20-1 and TRBJ2-3, with 12 bases aligning to TRBD2. The CDR3 contains 18 residues. Unmatched junction bases numbered 13, after V lost 3 bases and J lost 3 bases. Germline V gives CDR1 DFQATT, CDR2 SNEGSKA (reference sequence). The CDR3 bases are TGCAGTGCTAGTCCCCCTAGCGGGAGGGCCTTGGGGACAGATACGCAGTATTTT. This codes for CSASPPSGRALGTDTQYF.

This clone was counted a few times. The rearrangement links TRBV4-2 to TRBJ1-2; possible D gene TRBD1, 5 bases. V lost 4 bases, J lost 6 bases, and 21 bases lay in between. This CDR3 comprises 16 residues. Germline loops: CDR1 LGHNA, CDR2 YNFKEQ. CDR3 region: CASSRGEEGMSDGYTF. The CDR3 region has the DNA TGTGCCAGCAGCCGGGGCGAGGAGGGAATGAGTGATGGCTACACCTTC.

The J gene is TRBJ1-3, the V gene TRBV11-3; D is unclear. Trimming removed 3 bases at V and 3 bases at J, with 6 bases between. The length of the CDR3 is 13 residues. Per the germline V gene, CDR1 is SGHNT and CDR2 is YENEEA. CDR3 nucleotides: TGTGCCAGCAGCTTTGGGTTTGGAAACACCATATATTTT. Amino acids: CASSFGFGNTIYF.

This chain connects TRBV10-3 to TRBJ1-1; TRBD1 agrees at 8 bases. The CDR3 spans 13 residues. CDR1 is ENHRY and CDR2 is SYGVKD in the germline V gene. V was clipped by 4 bases and J by 6 bases; unmatched bases: 4. For the CDR3, the DNA is TGTGCCATCAGTGTACAGGGGGGCGCTGAAGCTTTCTTT. Protein product: CAISVQGGAEAFF.

The V gene is TRBV19, the J gene TRBJ2-7; D might be TRBD2 (6 bases). The CDR3 runs 13 residues. V was trimmed by 1 base and J by 6 bases, leaving 10 bases between them. CDR1 and CDR2 (germline): LNHDA, SQIVND (reference sequence). CDR3 sequence reads: CASSIVPSAEQYF. DNA of the CDR3: TGTGCCAGTAGTATAGTCCCTAGCGCCGAGCAGTACTTC. Filled out from reference TRBV19 and TRBJ2-7, the complete variable domain reads DGGITQSPKYLFRKEGQNVTLSCEQNLNHDAMYWYRQDPGQGLRLIYYSQIVNDFQKGDIAEGYSVSREKKESFPLTVTSAQKNPTAFYLCASSIVPSAEQYFGPGTRLTVT.

The chain recombines TRBV21-1 with TRBJ2-7; the table names TRBD2, a call not compared with the DNA. TRBV21-1 is a documented pseudogene. CDR3 length equals 16 residues. DNA for the CDR3: TGTGCCAGCAGCAAAGCGCCTAGCGGGACCCCCGACGAGCAGTACTTC. Its protein is CASSKAPSGTPDEQYF.

This chain joins TRBV28 and TRBJ1-3, with D tentatively TRBD1 (5 bases). V gave up 6 bases and J gave up 8 bases, with 20 bases separating them. In germline, CDR1 is MDHEN, CDR2 SYDVKM. This CDR3 has 15 residues. The DNA for the CDR3 is TGTGCCAGCAGCCAACCCCCAAGGGGCTCGGACACCATATATTTT. Its protein is CASSQPPRGSDTIYF.

This clone was counted a single time. The J gene is TRBJ2-7, the V gene TRBV6-1, with D perhaps TRBD1 (6 bases). CDR1 is MNHNS and CDR2 is SASEGT in the germline V gene. Between the trimmed V and J ends, which lost 2 bases and 0 bases, there was a span of 11 bases. This CDR3 has 15 amino acids. The CDR3 DNA sequence: TGTGCCAGCAGTGAAAGACAGGATGGCTCCTACGAGCAGTACTTC. It yields the protein CASSERQDGSYEQYF.

The V gene is TRBV10-3, the J gene TRBJ2-3; TRBD2 matches 7 bases. Per germline, CDR1 ENHRY and CDR2 SYGVKD. The length of the CDR3 is 16 residues. The V gene end was trimmed by 3 bases and the J gene end by 2 bases; junction bases not matched to a gene: 8. CDR3 sequence: CAISEGTAGHTDTQYF. CDR3 bases: TGTGCCATCAGTGAAGGAACAGCGGGGCACACAGATACGCAGTATTTT.

V gene TRBV19 combines with J gene TRBJ2-5; 9 nucleotides agree with TRBD1. Looked up from germline, CDR1 is LNHDA and CDR2 is SQIVND (reference sequence). The CDR3 has 16 amino acids. Losses at the gene ends were 5 bases for V and 5 bases for J; bases not matched to a gene: 12. CDR3 nucleotide sequence: TGTGCCAGTAGTCGAATTACAGGGGGCGCGGGGGAGACCCAGTACTTC. Residues: CASSRITGGAGETQYF.

The chain is built from TRBV19 and TRBJ1-1; D remains unclear. Germline V gene lookup returns CDR1 LNHDA and CDR2 SQIVND (reference sequence). This CDR3 is built from 13 residues. The V end lost 6 bases, the J end lost 5 bases, and 13 bases lay between the germline ends. This CDR3 reads CASRRTINTEAFF. The CDR3 nucleotides read TGTGCCAGTAGGAGAACCATAAATACTGAAGCTTTCTTT.

The chain recombines TRBV4-1 with TRBJ1-1; D not resolved. This CDR3 is built from 14 residues. Germline V gene sequence: CDR1 MGHRA, CDR2 YSYEKL. V was trimmed by 1 base and J by 4 bases, leaving 10 bases between them. DNA of the CDR3: TGCGCCAGCAGCCAAGTTACGGGGAGCACTGAAGCTTTCTTT. Protein product: CASSQVTGSTEAFF.